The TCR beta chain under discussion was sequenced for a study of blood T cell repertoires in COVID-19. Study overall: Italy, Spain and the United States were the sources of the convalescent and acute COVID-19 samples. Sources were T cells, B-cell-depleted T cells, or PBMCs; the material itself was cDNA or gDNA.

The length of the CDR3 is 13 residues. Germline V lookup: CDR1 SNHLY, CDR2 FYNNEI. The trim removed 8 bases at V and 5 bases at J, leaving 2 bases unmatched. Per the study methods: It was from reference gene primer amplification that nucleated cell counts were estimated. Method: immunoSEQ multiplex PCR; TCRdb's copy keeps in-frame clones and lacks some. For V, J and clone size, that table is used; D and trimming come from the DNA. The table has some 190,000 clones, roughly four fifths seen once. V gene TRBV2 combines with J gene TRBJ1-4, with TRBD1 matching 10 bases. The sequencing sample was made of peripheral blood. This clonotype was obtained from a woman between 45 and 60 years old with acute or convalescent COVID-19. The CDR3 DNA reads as TGTGCCAGCGCGGACAGGGGGAATGAAAAACTGTTTTTT. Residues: CASADRGNEKLFF.